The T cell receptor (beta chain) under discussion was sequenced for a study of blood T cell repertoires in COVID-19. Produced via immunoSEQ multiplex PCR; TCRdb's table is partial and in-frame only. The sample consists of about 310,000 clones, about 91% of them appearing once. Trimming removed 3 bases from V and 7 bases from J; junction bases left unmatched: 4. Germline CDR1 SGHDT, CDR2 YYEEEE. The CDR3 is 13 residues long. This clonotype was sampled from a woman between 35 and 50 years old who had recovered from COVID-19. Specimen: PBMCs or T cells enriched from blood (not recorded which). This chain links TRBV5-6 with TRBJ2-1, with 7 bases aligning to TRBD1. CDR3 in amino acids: CASSSTGRNEQFF. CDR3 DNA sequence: TGTGCCAGCAGCTCGACAGGGCGGAATGAGCAGTTCTTC.